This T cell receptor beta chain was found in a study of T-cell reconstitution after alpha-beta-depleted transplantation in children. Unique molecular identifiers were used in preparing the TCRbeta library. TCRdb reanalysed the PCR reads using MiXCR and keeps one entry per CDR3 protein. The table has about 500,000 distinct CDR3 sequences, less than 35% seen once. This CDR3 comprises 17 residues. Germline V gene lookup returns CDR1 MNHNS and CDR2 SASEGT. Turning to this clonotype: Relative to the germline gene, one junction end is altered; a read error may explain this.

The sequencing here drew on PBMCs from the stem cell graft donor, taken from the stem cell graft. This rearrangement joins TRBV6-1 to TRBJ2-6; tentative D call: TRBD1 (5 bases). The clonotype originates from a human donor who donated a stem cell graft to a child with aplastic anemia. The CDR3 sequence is CASSETIWSSGANGLTF. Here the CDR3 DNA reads TGTGCCAGCAGTGAAACCATATGGAGCTCTGGGGCCAACGGCCTGACTTTC.